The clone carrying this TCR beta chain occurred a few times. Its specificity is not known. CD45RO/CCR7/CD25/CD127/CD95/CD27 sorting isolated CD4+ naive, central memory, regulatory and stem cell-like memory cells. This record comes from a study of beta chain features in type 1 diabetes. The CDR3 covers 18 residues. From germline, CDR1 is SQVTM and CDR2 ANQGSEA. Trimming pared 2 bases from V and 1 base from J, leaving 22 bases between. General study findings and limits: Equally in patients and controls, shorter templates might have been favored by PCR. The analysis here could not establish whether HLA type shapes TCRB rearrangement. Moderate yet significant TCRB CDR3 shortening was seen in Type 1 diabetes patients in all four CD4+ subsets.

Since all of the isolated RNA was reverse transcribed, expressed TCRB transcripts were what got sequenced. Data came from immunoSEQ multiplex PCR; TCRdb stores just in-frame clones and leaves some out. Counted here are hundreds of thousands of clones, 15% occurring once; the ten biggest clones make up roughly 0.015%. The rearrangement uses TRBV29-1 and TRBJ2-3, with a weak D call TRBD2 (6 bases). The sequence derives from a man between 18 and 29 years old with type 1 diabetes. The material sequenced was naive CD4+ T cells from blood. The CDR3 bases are TGCAGCGTTGAATTTATTTGGGCTAGCGAGTATGGCACAGATACGCAGTATTTT. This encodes CSVEFIWASEYGTDTQYF.